This T cell receptor (beta chain) is from a study of T-cell reconstitution after alpha-beta-depleted transplantation in children. This clonotype was picked up a small number of times. No antigen is known for it. Overall study results and limits: The origin of alpha-beta T cells about two months after transplant was reportedly several hundred expanded graft clones. Recipient T cells and thymic progenitors that survived were the source of the high TCRbeta diversity seen at day 60 in some patients. At one year after transplant, newly produced T cells mostly accounted for T-cell counts and diversity.

The junction had 3 bases not matched to a gene; V was cut back by 1 base and J by 3 bases. In germline, CDR1 is DFQATT, CDR2 SNEGSKA (reference sequence). The CDR3 contains 14 residues. The authors prepared the TCRbeta library with unique molecular identifiers. TCRdb re-called the PCR reads through MiXCR, storing one row per CDR3 protein. The table lists 280,000 or so distinct CDR3 sequences, 11% of them singletons, with 20% to 30% in the top ten. This clonotype was sampled from a male patient aged 2-15 years who had a stem cell transplant for chronic granulomatous disease, so the T cells may come from the graft donor. The V call is TRBV20-1, the J call TRBJ2-1; 7 bases are shared with TRBD2. Sequencing used peripheral blood, obtained 180 days after TCRalphabeta/CD19-depleted stem cell transplant. The CDR3 spells CSARGGLLYNEQFF. The CDR3 nucleotides are TGCAGTGCTAGAGGGGGACTACTCTACAATGAGCAGTTCTTC.